Presented here are 23 T cell receptor beta chains from one specimen sequenced in a study of blood T cell repertoires in COVID-19. Generated by immunoSEQ multiplex PCR, the TCRdb table keeps only in-frame clones and is missing some. The profile shows approximately 220,000 clones, roughly 90% of them singletons. The sequenced material came from PBMCs or T cells enriched from blood (not recorded which). The receptor set was obtained from a woman aged 25 to 39 who had recovered from COVID-19.

J is TRBJ2-3 and V is TRBV9; TRBD2 matches at 8 bases. Germline CDR1 reads SGDLS; CDR2 reads YYNGEE. Trimming took 0 bases from V and 2 from J; bases not matched to a gene: 5. The CDR3 extends over 16 amino acids. DNA of the CDR3: TGTGCCAGCAGCGTAGTAGCGGGGTGGGCCACAGATACGCAGTATTTT. As protein: CASSVVAGWATDTQYF.

This rearrangement joins TRBV19 to TRBJ1-1, with TRBD1 identical over 7 bases. Germline lookup yields CDR1 LNHDA and CDR2 SQIVND (reference sequence). Trimming at V came to 5 bases and at J to 0 bases, leaving 6 bases not matched to a gene. This CDR3 is built from 15 residues. CDR3: CASSLHRGMNTEAFF. As DNA, the CDR3 is TGTGCCAGTAGTCTACACAGGGGCATGAACACTGAAGCTTTCTTT.

The chain recombines TRBV19 with TRBJ1-1, with D maybe TRBD1 (5 bases). Trimming cost V 1 base and J 7 bases, with 16 bases left between them. Germline CDR1 and CDR2: LNHDA and SQIVND (reference sequence). CDR3 size: 15 residues. DNA of the CDR3: TGTGCCAGTAGTATAGTAAAGGGTAGGGGCTTTGAAGCTTTCTTT. It encodes CASSIVKGRGFEAFF.

The rearrangement uses TRBV4-1 and TRBJ2-7; D is possibly TRBD2 (6 bases). Trimming removed 1 base from V and 6 bases from J, with 16 bases in between. CDR1 and CDR2 (germline): MGHRA, YSYEKL. The CDR3 is 15 residues long. CDR3 in DNA: TGCGCCAGCAGCCAAGTCCTGGGGCGGGATGGCGAGCAGTACTTC. Its translation is CASSQVLGRDGEQYF.

This sequence joins TRBV6-2 or TRBV6-3 and TRBJ1-5; D is perhaps TRBD1 (6 bases). V was pared by 6 bases and J by 3 bases, with 15 bases between. The germline CDR1 and CDR2 sequences are MNHEY and SVGEGT. The CDR3 runs to 15 residues. The CDR3 DNA follows: TGTGCCAGCAGCTTAGACAGGATCTACAATCAGCCCCAGCATTTT. It yields the protein CASSLDRIYNQPQHF.

This chain joins TRBV19 and TRBJ1-2; no firm D call. Trimming took off 6 bases at V and 8 bases at J, with 28 bases between the two ends. This CDR3 spans 17 amino acids. The germline V gene encodes CDR1 LNHDA and CDR2 SQIVND (reference sequence). CDR3 bases: TGTGCCAGTAGGATTAGGACGGGAACCGGAAGACTACAAGGCTACACCTTC. It codes for CASRIRTGTGRLQGYTF. Variable domain in full (rest from reference TRBV19 and TRBJ1-2): DGGITQSPKYLFRKEGQNVTLSCEQNLNHDAMYWYRQDPGQGLRLIYYSQIVNDFQKGDIAEGYSVSREKKESFPLTVTSAQKNPTAFYLCASRIRTGTGRLQGYTFGSGTRLTVV.

This clone appeared once. The chain employs TRBV7-8 and TRBJ2-6; 7 positions match TRBD2. CDR1 and CDR2 (germline): SGHVS, FQNEAQ. The CDR3 covers 15 residues. Trimming cost V 6 bases and J 2 bases; bases outside gene matches: 4. The chain's CDR3 is CASSGGGAGANVLTF. CDR3 DNA sequence: TGTGCCAGCAGTGGGGGGGGAGCTGGGGCCAACGTCCTGACTTTC.

CDR3 region: CASSTQRDSQTEAFF. CDR3 DNA: TGTGCCAGCAGTACGCAAAGGGACAGCCAGACTGAAGCTTTCTTT. The chain employs TRBV6-2 or TRBV6-3 and TRBJ1-1, with 7 bases that match TRBD1. The CDR3 sequence is 15 residues long. CDR1 MNHEY and CDR2 SVGEGT come from the germline V gene. The trim removed 5 bases at V and 5 bases at J, leaving 11 bases unmatched.

The chain combines TRBV29-1 with TRBJ1-4; D gene unclear. Germline CDR1 and CDR2: SQVTM and ANQGSEA. CDR3 length equals 11 residues. V dropped 4 bases and J dropped 8 bases, with 8 bases sitting between them. The CDR3, as DNA: TGCAGCGTTGTGGAGAAGGAAAAACTGTTTTTT. As protein: CSVVEKEKLFF.

The chain recombines TRBV4-1 with TRBJ1-5, with D maybe TRBD1 (6 bases). The CDR3 covers 15 residues. Trimming cost V 3 bases and J 3 bases, with 12 bases left between them. The germline V gene has CDR1 MGHRA and CDR2 YSYEKL. CDR3 amino acids: CASSQQGPNNQPQHF. The CDR3 DNA reads as TGCGCCAGCAGCCAGCAGGGGCCCAACAATCAGCCCCAGCATTTT.

The chain joins TRBV9 to TRBJ1-1, with TRBD1 identical over 7 bases. The V and J ends lost 0 bases and 1 base, in that order; junction bases with no gene match: 6. The CDR3 totals 16 residues. Germline V gene sequence: CDR1 SGDLS, CDR2 YYNGEE. CDR3 region: CASSVDLGTANTEAFF. The DNA of the CDR3 is TGTGCCAGCAGCGTAGATTTAGGGACAGCGAACACTGAAGCTTTCTTT.

This clone was seen once. This sequence joins TRBV7-9 and TRBJ2-7, with 12 bases identical to TRBD1. Trimming at V came to 5 bases and at J to 6 bases, leaving 5 bases not matched to a gene. The V gene's germline CDR1 is SEHNR and CDR2 FQNEAQ (reference sequence). The CDR3 is 14 amino acids. The CDR3 is CASSARDRGPEQYF. For the CDR3, the DNA is TGTGCCAGCAGCGCCCGGGACAGGGGGCCCGAGCAGTACTTC.

The rearrangement uses TRBV29-1 and TRBJ2-7; no clear D. There are 11 residues in the CDR3. Germline loops: CDR1 SQVTM, CDR2 ANQGSEA. V shed 5 bases and J shed 0 bases, with 5 bases lying between them. CDR3 nucleotides: TGCAGCGTTTACAACTCCTACGAGCAGTACTTC. This encodes CSVYNSYEQYF.

This chain connects TRBV5-6 to TRBJ2-7, with D hard to call. Germline assignment: CDR1 SGHDT and CDR2 YYEEEE. The V gene lost 4 bases and the J gene lost 2 bases, with 10 bases spanning the gap. The CDR3 covers 13 residues. The CDR3 coding sequence is TGTGCCAGCAGCCCCGGGTTGACCTACGAGCAGTACTTC. It codes for CASSPGLTYEQYF.

This clone has just a few counts. This rearrangement joins TRBV6-5 to TRBJ1-3; 7 bases are a match to TRBD1. The V gene's germline CDR1 is MNHEY and CDR2 SVGAGI. Trimming cost V 7 bases and J 2 bases; bases outside gene matches: 5. CDR3 size: 14 residues. The chain's CDR3 is CASNPTGAGNTIYF. The CDR3 DNA reads TGTGCCAGCAATCCTACAGGGGCTGGAAACACCATATATTTT.

This rearrangement joins TRBV5-6 to TRBJ2-7, with TRBD2 as a possible D gene (6 bases). The germline V gene encodes CDR1 SGHDT and CDR2 YYEEEE. The CDR3 covers 12 residues. Trimming shortened V by 4 bases and J by 4 bases, and 9 bases separated the two germline ends. The CDR3, as DNA: TGTGCCAGCAGCATTGGGGGGTACGAGCAGTACTTC. Amino acid sequence: CASSIGGYEQYF.

The chain employs TRBV9 and TRBJ1-1; TRBD1 agrees at 7 bases. There are 14 residues in the CDR3. The V segment lost 4 bases and the J segment 1 base; nucleotides outside the gene matches: 4. From germline, CDR1 is SGDLS and CDR2 YYNGEE. The CDR3 DNA follows: TGTGCCAGCAGCCCCCGACAGGGGAACACTGAAGCTTTCTTT. This codes for CASSPRQGNTEAFF.

The V gene is TRBV19, the J gene TRBJ2-1, with 11 bases fitting TRBD2. V was pared by 8 bases and J by 8 bases, with 8 bases of the junction left unmatched. CDR1 is LNHDA, CDR2 SQIVND, per germline (reference sequence). This CDR3 spans 14 amino acids. The DNA for the CDR3 is TGTGCCAGTTCCCTAGCGGGGGGTGGTGATGAGCAGTTCTTC. Encoded protein: CASSLAGGGDEQFF.

This sequence joins TRBV18 and TRBJ1-1; D is perhaps TRBD1 (5 bases). Germline V gene lookup returns CDR1 KGHSH and CDR2 LQKENI. The CDR3 runs 12 residues. The V gene lost 4 bases and the J gene lost 8 bases, with 11 bases spanning the gap. CDR3 amino acids: CASSQGNREAFF. CDR3 nucleotides: TGTGCCAGCTCACAGGGGAACAGGGAAGCTTTCTTT.

V gene TRBV9 combines with J gene TRBJ2-5, with 8 positions matching TRBD2. The germline V gene encodes CDR1 SGDLS and CDR2 YYNGEE. J was trimmed by 0 bases and V by 4 bases; bases with no gene match: 8. This CDR3 has 16 residues. CDR3 protein: CASSPPGGVYQETQYF. In DNA form, the CDR3 reads TGTGCCAGCAGCCCCCCGGGGGGGGTGTACCAAGAGACCCAGTACTTC. Full variable domain (remainder filled in from reference TRBV9 and TRBJ2-5): DSGVTQTPKHLITATGQRVTLRCSPRSGDLSVYWYQQSLDQGLQFLIQYYNGEERAKGNILERFSAQQFPDLHSELNLSSLELGDSALYFCASSPPGGVYQETQYFGPGTRLLVL.

The chain links TRBV21-1 to TRBJ2-2; TRBD1 is taken as the D call from the table, unchecked against the DNA. TRBV21-1 is deemed a pseudogene. The CDR3 spans 18 residues. The CDR3 DNA reads TGTGCCAGCAGCAAAGCGGGACAGGGGAGCTCCAACACCGGGGAGCTGTTTTTT. Translated, it gives CASSKAGQGSSNTGELFF.

The rearrangement links TRBV5-6 to TRBJ1-2; 12 bases line up with TRBD1. CDR1 and CDR2 from the germline V gene are SGHDT and YYEEEE. The CDR3 totals 15 residues. V was clipped by 2 bases and J by 7 bases; unmatched bases: 6. The CDR3 bases are TGTGCCAGCAGCTTCCGGGACAGGGGGCGCGGTGGCTACACCTTC. Residues: CASSFRDRGRGGYTF. The whole variable domain, remainder taken from reference TRBV5-6 and TRBJ1-2, is DAGVTQSPTHLIKTRGQQVTLRCSPKSGHDTVSWYQQALGQGPQFIFQYYEEEERQRGNFPDRFSGHQFPNYSSELNVNALLLGDSALYLCASSFRDRGRGGYTFGSGTRLTVV.

The chain has TRBV29-1 and TRBJ1-2, with 8 bases that match TRBD1. This CDR3 has 12 amino acids. Germline V lookup: CDR1 SQVTM, CDR2 ANQGSEA. V trimming: 4 bases; J trimming: 5 bases; junction bases outside the gene matches: 3. This chain's CDR3 is CSVVGTGYGYTF. The CDR3, as DNA: TGCAGCGTTGTCGGGACAGGATATGGCTACACCTTC. The full variable domain, completed using reference TRBV29-1 and TRBJ1-2, is SAVISQKPSRDICQRGTSLTIQCQVDSQVTMMFWYRQQPGQSLTLIATANQGSEATYESGFVIDKFPISRPNLTFSTLTVSNMSPEDSSIYLCSVVGTGYGYTFGSGTRLTVV.